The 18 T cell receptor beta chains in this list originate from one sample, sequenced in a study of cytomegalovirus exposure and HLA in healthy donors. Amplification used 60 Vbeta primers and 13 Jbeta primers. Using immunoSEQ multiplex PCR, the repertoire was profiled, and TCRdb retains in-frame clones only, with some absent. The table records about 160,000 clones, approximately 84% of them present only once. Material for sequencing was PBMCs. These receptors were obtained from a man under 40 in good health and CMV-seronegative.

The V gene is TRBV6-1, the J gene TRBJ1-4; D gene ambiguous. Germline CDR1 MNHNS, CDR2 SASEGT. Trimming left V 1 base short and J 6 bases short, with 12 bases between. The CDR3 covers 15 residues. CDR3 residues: CASSEEAGAYEKLFF. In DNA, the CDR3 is TGTGCCAGCAGTGAAGAAGCGGGAGCCTATGAAAAACTGTTTTTT.

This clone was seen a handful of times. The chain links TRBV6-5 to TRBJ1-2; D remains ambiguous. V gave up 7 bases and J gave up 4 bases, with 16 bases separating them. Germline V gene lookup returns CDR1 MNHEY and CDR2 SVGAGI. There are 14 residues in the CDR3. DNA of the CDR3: TGTGCCAGCACCCCGGGTCCCGGGTCCTATGGCTACACCTTC. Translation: CASTPGPGSYGYTF.

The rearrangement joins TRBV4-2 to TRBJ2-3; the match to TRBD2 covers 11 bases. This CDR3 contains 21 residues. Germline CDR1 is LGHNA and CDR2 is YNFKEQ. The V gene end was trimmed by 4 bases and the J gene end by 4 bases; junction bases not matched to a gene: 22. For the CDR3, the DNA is TGTGCCAGCAGCCGCTTGGCGGGGGGACGCCCTCTAGCGGGAGGACCAGATACGCAGTATTTT. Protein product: CASSRLAGGRPLAGGPDTQYF.

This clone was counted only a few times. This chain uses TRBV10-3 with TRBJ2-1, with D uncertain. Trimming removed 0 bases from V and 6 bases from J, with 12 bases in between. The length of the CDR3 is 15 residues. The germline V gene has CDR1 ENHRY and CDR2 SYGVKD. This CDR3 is CAISESIGSGNEQFF. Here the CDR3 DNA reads TGTGCCATCAGTGAGTCGATCGGTAGTGGCAATGAGCAGTTCTTC.

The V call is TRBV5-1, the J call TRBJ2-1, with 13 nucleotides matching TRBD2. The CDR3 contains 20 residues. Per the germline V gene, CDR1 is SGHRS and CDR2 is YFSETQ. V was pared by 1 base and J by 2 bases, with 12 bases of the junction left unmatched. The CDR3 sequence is CASSLSGVSGLAGPYNEQFF. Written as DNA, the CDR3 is TGCGCCAGCAGCTTGTCTGGCGTTTCGGGACTAGCGGGACCCTACAATGAGCAGTTCTTC.

CDR3 nucleotide sequence: TGCGCCAGCAGCCTCCAGGGGGCCGCTAACTATGGCTACACCTTC. It yields the protein CASSLQGAANYGYTF. The chain couples TRBV5-1 to TRBJ1-2; TRBD1 matches 8 bases. This CDR3 has 15 residues. V was clipped by 4 bases and J by 0 bases; unmatched bases: 5. In germline, CDR1 is SGHRS, CDR2 YFSETQ.

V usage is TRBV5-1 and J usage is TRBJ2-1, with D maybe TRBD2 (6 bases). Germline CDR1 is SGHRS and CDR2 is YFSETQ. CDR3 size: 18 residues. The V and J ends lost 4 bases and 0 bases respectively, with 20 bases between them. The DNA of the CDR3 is TGCGCCAGCAGCCCGGTTCCGCCGGGACTTGTCTCCTACAATGAGCAGTTCTTC. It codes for CASSPVPPGLVSYNEQFF.

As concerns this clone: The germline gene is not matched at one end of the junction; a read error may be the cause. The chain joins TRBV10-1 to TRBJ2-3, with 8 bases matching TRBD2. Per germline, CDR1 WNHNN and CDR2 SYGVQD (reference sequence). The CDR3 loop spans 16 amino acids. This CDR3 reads CASSESAGGSTDTQYF. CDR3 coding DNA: TGCGCCAGCAGTGAGTCCGCGGGGGGAAGCACGGATACGCAGTATTTT.

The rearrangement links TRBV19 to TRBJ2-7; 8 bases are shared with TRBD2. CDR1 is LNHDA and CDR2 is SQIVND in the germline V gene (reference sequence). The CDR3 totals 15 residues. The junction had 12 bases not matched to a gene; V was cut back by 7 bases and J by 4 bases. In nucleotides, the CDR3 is TGTGCCAGTAATCGTAAGCGGGAGAGCGGATACGAGCAGTACTTC. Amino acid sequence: CASNRKRESGYEQYF.

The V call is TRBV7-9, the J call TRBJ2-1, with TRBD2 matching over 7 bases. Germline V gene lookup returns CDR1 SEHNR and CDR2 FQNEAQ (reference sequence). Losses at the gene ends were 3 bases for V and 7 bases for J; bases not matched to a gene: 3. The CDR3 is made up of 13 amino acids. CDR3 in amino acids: CASSFLADNEQFF. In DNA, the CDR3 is TGTGCCAGCAGCTTCCTAGCGGATAATGAGCAGTTCTTC.

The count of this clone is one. CDR3 nucleotides: TGCAGCGTTGAAGCGGCTGGAAACACCATATATTTT. Translated, it gives CSVEAAGNTIYF. This chain connects TRBV29-1 to TRBJ1-3; D is ambiguous. The ends were cut back, 1 base at V and 2 bases at J, with 3 bases in the middle. Germline CDR1 and CDR2: SQVTM and ANQGSEA. The CDR3 consists of 12 residues.

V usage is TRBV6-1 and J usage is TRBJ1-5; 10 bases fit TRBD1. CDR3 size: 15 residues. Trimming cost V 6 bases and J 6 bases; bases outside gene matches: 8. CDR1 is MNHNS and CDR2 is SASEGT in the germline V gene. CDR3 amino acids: CASRGLDRGRQPQHF. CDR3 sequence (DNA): TGTGCCAGCAGGGGTCTTGACAGGGGGCGTCAGCCCCAGCATTTT.

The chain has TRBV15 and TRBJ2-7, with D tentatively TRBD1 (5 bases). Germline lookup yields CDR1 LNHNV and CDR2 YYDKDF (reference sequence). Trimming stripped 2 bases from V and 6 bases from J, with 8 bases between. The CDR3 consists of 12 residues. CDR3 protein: CATSRQGVEQYF. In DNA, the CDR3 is TGTGCCACCAGCAGACAGGGTGTCGAGCAGTACTTC.

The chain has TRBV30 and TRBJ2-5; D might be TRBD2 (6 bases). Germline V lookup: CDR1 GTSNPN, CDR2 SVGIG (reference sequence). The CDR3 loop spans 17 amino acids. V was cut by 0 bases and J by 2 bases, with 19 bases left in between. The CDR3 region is CAWSVWMAVGTQETQYF. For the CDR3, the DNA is TGTGCCTGGAGTGTATGGATGGCAGTCGGGACTCAAGAGACCCAGTACTTC.

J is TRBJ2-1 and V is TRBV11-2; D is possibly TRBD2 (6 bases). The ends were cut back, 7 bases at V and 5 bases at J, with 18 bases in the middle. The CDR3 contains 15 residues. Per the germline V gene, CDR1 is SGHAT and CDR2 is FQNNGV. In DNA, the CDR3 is TGTGCCAGCAAACTCGCTCGGACTAACCACAATGAGCAGTTCTTC. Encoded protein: CASKLARTNHNEQFF.

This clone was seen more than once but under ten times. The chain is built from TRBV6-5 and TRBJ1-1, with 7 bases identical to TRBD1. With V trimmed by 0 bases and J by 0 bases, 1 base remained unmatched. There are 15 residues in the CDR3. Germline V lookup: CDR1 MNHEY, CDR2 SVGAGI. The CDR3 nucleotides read TGTGCCAGCAGTTACTCGCAGGGGGTGAACACTGAAGCTTTCTTT. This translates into CASSYSQGVNTEAFF.

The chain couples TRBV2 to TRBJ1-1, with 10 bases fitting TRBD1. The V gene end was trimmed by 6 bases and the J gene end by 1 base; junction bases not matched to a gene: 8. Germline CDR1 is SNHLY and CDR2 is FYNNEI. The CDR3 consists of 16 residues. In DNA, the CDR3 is TGTGCCAGCAGAGAGAGGGACAGGGGAAAGAACACTGAAGCTTTCTTT. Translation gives CASRERDRGKNTEAFF.

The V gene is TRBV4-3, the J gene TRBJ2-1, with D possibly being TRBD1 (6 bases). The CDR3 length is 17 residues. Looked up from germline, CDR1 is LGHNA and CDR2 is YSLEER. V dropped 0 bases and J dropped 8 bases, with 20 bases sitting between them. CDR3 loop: CASSQDGTRQVGYEQFF. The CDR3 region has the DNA TGCGCCAGCAGCCAAGATGGCACCCGACAGGTAGGATATGAGCAGTTCTTC.